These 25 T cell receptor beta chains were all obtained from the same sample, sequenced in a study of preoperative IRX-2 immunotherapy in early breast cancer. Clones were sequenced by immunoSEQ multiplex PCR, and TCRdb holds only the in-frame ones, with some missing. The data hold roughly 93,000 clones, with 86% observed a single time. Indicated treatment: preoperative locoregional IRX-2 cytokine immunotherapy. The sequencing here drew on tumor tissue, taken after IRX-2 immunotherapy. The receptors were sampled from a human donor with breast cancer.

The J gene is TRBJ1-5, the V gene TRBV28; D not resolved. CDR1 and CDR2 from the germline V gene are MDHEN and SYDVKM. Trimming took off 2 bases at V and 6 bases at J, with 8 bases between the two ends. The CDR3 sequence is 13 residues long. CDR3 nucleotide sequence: TGTGCCAGCAGTTTAATACGGGGTCAGCCCCAGCATTTT. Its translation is CASSLIRGQPQHF.

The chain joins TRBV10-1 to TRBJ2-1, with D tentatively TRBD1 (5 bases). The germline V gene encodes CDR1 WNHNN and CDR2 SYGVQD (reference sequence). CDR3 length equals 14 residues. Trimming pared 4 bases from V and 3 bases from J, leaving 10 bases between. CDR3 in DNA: TGCGCCAGCAGTGTCCAGGGCGGCTACAATGAGCAGTTCTTC. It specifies CASSVQGGYNEQFF.

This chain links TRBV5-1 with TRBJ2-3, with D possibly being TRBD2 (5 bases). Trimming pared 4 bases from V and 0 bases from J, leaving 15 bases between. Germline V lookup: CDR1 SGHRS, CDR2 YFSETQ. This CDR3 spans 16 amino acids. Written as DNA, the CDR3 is TGCGCCAGCAGCAGGGCGGACTTGTCTAGCACAGATACGCAGTATTTT. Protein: CASSRADLSSTDTQYF.

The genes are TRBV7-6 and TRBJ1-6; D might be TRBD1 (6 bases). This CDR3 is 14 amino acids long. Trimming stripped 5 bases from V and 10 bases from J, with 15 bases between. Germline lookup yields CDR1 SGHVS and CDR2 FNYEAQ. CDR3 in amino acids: CASSPYVQGSPLHF. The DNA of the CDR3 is TGTGCCAGCAGCCCGTATGTTCAGGGGTCACCCCTCCACTTT.

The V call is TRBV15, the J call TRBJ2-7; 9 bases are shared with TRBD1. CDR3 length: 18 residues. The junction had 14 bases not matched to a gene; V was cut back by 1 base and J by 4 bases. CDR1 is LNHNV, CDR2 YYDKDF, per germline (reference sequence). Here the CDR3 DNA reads TGTGCCACCAGCAGAGGCCCCCCAGGGACAGGGATCGGATACGAGCAGTACTTC. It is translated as CATSRGPPGTGIGYEQYF.

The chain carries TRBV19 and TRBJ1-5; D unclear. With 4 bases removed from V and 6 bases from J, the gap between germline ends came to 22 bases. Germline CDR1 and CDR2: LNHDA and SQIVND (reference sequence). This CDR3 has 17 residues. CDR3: CASSTGLLPFPGQPQHF. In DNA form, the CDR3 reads TGTGCCAGTAGTACCGGACTATTGCCCTTTCCGGGTCAGCCCCAGCATTTT. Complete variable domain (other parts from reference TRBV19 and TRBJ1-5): DGGITQSPKYLFRKEGQNVTLSCEQNLNHDAMYWYRQDPGQGLRLIYYSQIVNDFQKGDIAEGYSVSREKKESFPLTVTSAQKNPTAFYLCASSTGLLPFPGQPQHFGDGTRLSIL.

This CDR3 is CASHYPGTRSSYNEQFF. For the CDR3, the DNA is TGTGCCAGTCACTACCCCGGGACAAGAAGCTCCTACAATGAGCAGTTCTTC. The chain joins TRBV19 to TRBJ2-1; possible D gene TRBD1, 6 bases. V lost 8 bases to trimming and J lost 0 bases, with 20 bases between them. The CDR3 runs to 17 residues. Germline values: CDR1 LNHDA, CDR2 SQIVND (reference sequence).

The CDR3 DNA follows: TGTGCCAGCTCCAATTTCTGGGGTGAGCAGTTCTTC. It yields the protein CASSNFWGEQFF. V and J are TRBV6-8 and TRBJ2-1; the D is unclear. The CDR3 covers 12 residues. The V end was cut by 8 bases, the J end by 9 bases, with 14 bases between. Germline lookup yields CDR1 MNHGY and CDR2 SAAAGT.

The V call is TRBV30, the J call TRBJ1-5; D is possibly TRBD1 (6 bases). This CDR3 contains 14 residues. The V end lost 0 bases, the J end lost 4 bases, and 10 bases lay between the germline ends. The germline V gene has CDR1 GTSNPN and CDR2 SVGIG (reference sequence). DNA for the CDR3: TGTGCCTGGAGTGTACCACAGGGAAATCAGCCCCAGCATTTT. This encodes CAWSVPQGNQPQHF.

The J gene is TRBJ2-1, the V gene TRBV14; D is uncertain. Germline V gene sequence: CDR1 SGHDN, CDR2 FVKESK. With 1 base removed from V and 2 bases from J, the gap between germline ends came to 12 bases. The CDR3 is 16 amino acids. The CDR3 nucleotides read TGTGCCAGCAGCCAAGCTGCGGCAAACACCTACAATGAGCAGTTCTTC. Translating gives CASSQAAANTYNEQFF.

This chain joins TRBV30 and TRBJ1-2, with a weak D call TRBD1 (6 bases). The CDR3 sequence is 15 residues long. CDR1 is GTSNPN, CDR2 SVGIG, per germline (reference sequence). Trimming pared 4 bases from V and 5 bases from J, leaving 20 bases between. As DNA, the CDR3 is TGTGCCTGGATGCGACCAGGGGCAGTACGATATGGCTACACCTTC. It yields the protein CAWMRPGAVRYGYTF.

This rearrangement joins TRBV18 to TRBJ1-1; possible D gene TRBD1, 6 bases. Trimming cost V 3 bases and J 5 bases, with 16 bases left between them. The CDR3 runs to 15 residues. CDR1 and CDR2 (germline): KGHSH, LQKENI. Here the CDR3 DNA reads TGTGCCAGCTCACCGCAGGGGAGACCCCATACTGAAGCTTTCTTT. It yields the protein CASSPQGRPHTEAFF. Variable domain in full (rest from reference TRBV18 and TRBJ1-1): NAGVMQNPRHLVRRRGQEARLRCSPMKGHSHVYWYRQLPEEGLKFMVYLQKENIIDESGMPKERFSAEFPKEGPSILRIQQVVRGDSAAYFCASSPQGRPHTEAFFGQGTRLTVV.

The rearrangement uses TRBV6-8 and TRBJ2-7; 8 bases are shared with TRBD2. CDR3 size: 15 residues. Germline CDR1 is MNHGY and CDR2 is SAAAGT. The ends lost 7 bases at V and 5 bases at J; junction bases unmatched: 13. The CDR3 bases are TGTGCCAGCAACCCCTCCGGGGGGGGGCCCCACGAGCAGTACTTC. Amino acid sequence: CASNPSGGGPHEQYF.

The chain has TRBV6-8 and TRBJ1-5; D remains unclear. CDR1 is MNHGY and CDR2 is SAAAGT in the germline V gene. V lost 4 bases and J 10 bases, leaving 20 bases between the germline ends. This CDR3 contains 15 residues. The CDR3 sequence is CASSLSPVSGEPQHF. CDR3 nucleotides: TGTGCCAGCAGTTTATCGCCAGTATCAGGTGAACCCCAGCATTTT.

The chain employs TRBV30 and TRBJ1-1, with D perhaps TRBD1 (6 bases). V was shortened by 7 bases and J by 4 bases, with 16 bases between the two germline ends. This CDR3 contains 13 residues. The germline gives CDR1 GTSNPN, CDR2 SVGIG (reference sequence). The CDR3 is CAFEQGRGTEAFF. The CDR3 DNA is TGTGCCTTTGAACAGGGACGCGGCACTGAAGCTTTCTTT.

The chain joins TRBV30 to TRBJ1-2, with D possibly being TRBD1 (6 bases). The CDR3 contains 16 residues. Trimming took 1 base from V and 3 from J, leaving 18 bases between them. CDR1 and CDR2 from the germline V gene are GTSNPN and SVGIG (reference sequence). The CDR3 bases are TGTGCCTGGAGTGCCCGACACAGGGAGGCTTACTATGGCTACACCTTC. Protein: CAWSARHREAYYGYTF. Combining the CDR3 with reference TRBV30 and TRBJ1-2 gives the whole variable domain SQTIHQWPATLVQPVGSPLSLECTVEGTSNPNLYWYRQAAGRGLQLLFYSVGIGQISSEVPQNLSASRPQDRQFILSSKKLLLSDSGFYLCAWSARHREAYYGYTFGSGTRLTVV.

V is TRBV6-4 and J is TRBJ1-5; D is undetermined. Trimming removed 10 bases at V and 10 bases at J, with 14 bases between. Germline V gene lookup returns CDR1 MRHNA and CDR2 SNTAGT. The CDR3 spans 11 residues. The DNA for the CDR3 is TGTGCCATCGGAGAGGGCGGCCCCCAGCATTTT. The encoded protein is CAIGEGGPQHF.

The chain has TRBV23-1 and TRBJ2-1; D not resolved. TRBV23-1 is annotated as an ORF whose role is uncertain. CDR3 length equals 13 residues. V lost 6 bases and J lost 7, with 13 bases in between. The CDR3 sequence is CASSNNLGNEQFF. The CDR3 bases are TGCGCCAGCAGCAATAACCTAGGAAATGAGCAGTTCTTC.

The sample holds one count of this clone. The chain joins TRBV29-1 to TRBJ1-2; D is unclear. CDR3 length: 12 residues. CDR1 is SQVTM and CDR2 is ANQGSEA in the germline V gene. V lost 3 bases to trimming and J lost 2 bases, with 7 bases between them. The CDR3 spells CSVDSWNYGYTF. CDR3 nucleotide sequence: TGCAGCGTTGATTCCTGGAACTATGGCTACACCTTC.

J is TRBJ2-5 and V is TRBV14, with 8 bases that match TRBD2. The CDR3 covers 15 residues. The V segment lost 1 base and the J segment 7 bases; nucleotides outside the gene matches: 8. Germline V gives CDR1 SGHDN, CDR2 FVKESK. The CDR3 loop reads CASSQVDSGVGTQYF. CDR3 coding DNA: TGTGCCAGCAGCCAAGTCGATAGCGGGGTTGGGACCCAGTACTTC.

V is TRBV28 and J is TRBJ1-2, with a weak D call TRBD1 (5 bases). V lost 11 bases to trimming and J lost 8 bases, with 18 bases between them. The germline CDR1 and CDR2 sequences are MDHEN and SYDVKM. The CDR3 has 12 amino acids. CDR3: CAGRRPQGGYTF. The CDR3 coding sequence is TGTGCCGGCCGAAGGCCCCAGGGCGGCTACACCTTC.

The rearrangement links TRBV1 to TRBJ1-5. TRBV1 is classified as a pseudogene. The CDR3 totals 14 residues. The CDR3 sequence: CASSQVGSDQPQHF. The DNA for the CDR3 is TGCGCCAGCAGCCAAGTGGGGAGTGATCAGCCCCAGCATTTT.

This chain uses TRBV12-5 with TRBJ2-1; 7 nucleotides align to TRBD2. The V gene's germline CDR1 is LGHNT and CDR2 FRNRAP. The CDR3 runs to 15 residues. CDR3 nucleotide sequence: TGTGCCAGCCGGGGACTACAGAGCTCCTACAATGAGCAGTTCTTC. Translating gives CASRGLQSSYNEQFF.

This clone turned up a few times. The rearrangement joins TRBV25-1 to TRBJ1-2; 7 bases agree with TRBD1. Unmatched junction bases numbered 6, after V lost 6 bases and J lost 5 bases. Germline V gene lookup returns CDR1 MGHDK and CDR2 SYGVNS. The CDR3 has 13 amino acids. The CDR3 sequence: CASREGAEYGYTF. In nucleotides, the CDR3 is TGTGCCAGCAGAGAGGGGGCAGAGTATGGCTACACCTTC.

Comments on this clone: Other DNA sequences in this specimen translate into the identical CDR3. CDR3 DNA sequence: TGTGCCAGCTCGCCCGAGGGGGGCTATGGCTACACCTTC. The encoded protein is CASSPEGGYGYTF. The rearrangement uses TRBV18 and TRBJ1-2; D may be TRBD1 (6 bases). This CDR3 is built from 13 residues. Germline V lookup: CDR1 KGHSH, CDR2 LQKENI. V lost 6 bases to trimming and J lost 4 bases, with 12 bases between them.